A selection of T cell receptor beta chains follows, all from one sample in a study of beta chain features in type 1 diabetes. Generated by immunoSEQ multiplex PCR, the TCRdb table keeps only in-frame clones and is missing some. The table shows about 330,000 clones, with roughly 9.6% occurring only once. Sequenced sample: naive CD4+ T cells from blood. The receptor set was obtained from a woman aged 25 to 45 in good health. CDR3s include the opening cysteine and the closing phenylalanine or tryptophan. Each record gives: clone size, J gene, D gene, V gene, CDR3 protein, CDR3 DNA. A D gene is named only where the DNA matches it firmly. Only some rows state a clone size, as once, few, many or a class for expanded clones.

abundance: NA
j_gene: TRBJ2-3
d_gene: NA
v_gene: TRBV7-9
CDR3aa: CASSFLRQTTDTQYF
CDR3nt: TGTGCCAGCAGTTTCCTCCGACAGACCACAGATACGCAGTATTTT

abundance: NA
j_gene: TRBJ2-1
d_gene: TRBD2
v_gene: TRBV28
CDR3aa: CASSTGLAGAYNEQFF
CDR3nt: TGTGCCAGCAGTACCGGACTAGCGGGAGCCTACAATGAGCAGTTCTTC

abundance: few
j_gene: TRBJ1-2
d_gene: NA
v_gene: TRBV28
CDR3aa: CASFTGFRPSYGYTF
CDR3nt: TGTGCCAGCTTCACAGGGTTCCGACCCTCCTATGGCTACACCTTC

abundance: NA
j_gene: TRBJ1-5
d_gene: NA
v_gene: TRBV19
CDR3aa: CASRRSGEPQPQHF
CDR3nt: TGTGCCAGTCGGAGATCAGGGGAACCTCAGCCCCAGCATTTT

abundance: NA
j_gene: TRBJ2-2
d_gene: TRBD2
v_gene: TRBV29-1
CDR3aa: CSVSRTRVGGELFF
CDR3nt: TGCAGCGTTTCCCGGACTAGAGTTGGCGGGGAGCTGTTTTTT

abundance: few
j_gene: TRBJ2-2
d_gene: TRBD1
v_gene: TRBV7-2
CDR3aa: CASSRGPTGELFF
CDR3nt: TGTGCCAGTTCCAGGGGGCCCACCGGGGAGCTGTTTTTT

abundance: NA
j_gene: TRBJ2-7
d_gene: NA
v_gene: TRBV5-1
CDR3aa: CASNSYEQYF
CDR3nt: TGCGCCAGCAACAGTTACGAGCAGTACTTC

abundance: few
j_gene: TRBJ1-1
d_gene: TRBD1
v_gene: TRBV6-6
CDR3aa: CASSYGQGGYTEAFF
CDR3nt: TGTGCCAGCAGTTACGGACAGGGCGGTTACACTGAAGCTTTCTTT

abundance: NA
j_gene: TRBJ2-3
d_gene: TRBD2
v_gene: TRBV28
CDR3aa: CASSGASSGYASTDTQYF
CDR3nt: TGTGCCAGCAGCGGGGCATCTAGCGGGTATGCTAGCACAGATACGCAGTATTTT

abundance: NA
j_gene: TRBJ2-1
d_gene: NA
v_gene: TRBV7-2
CDR3aa: CASSKQGLAGGGGQFF
CDR3nt: TGTGCCAGCAGTAAACAGGGGCTAGCGGGTGGAGGTGGGCAGTTCTTC

abundance: few
j_gene: TRBJ2-7
d_gene: NA
v_gene: TRBV28
CDR3aa: CASSSGTSPYEQYF
CDR3nt: TGTGCCAGCAGTTCCGGGACATCGCCCTACGAGCAGTACTTC

abundance: once
j_gene: TRBJ1-1
d_gene: NA
v_gene: TRBV10-3
CDR3aa: CAISGQYNTEAFF
CDR3nt: TGTGCCATCAGTGGACAGTATAACACTGAAGCTTTCTTT

abundance: few
j_gene: TRBJ2-7
d_gene: TRBD1
v_gene: TRBV25-1
CDR3aa: CASSVGTGRYEQYF
CDR3nt: TGTGCCAGCAGTGTTGGGACAGGACGCTACGAGCAGTACTTC

abundance: few
j_gene: TRBJ2-1
d_gene: TRBD1
v_gene: TRBV6-6
CDR3aa: CASSTPGQGTNEQFF
CDR3nt: TGTGCCAGCAGCACTCCGGGACAGGGGACCAATGAGCAGTTCTTC

abundance: NA
j_gene: TRBJ1-1
d_gene: NA
v_gene: TRBV18
CDR3aa: CASSQAGIWDTEAFF
CDR3nt: TGTGCCAGCTCACAAGCAGGGATCTGGGACACTGAAGCTTTCTTT

abundance: NA
j_gene: TRBJ2-5
d_gene: NA
v_gene: TRBV29-1
CDR3aa: CSVEDVKRAYQETQYF
CDR3nt: TGCAGCGTTGAAGATGTTAAGCGGGCGTACCAAGAGACCCAGTACTTC

abundance: once
j_gene: TRBJ2-7
d_gene: TRBD1
v_gene: TRBV11-1
CDR3aa: CASSSSGTGPYEQYF
CDR3nt: TGTGCCAGCAGCTCTTCCGGGACAGGGCCTTACGAGCAGTACTTC

abundance: NA
j_gene: TRBJ2-1
d_gene: TRBD2
v_gene: TRBV7-2
CDR3aa: CASSLAERESSYNEQFF
CDR3nt: TGTGCCAGCAGCTTAGCTGAGCGGGAGTCATCCTACAATGAGCAGTTCTTC

abundance: NA
j_gene: TRBJ1-2
d_gene: TRBD1
v_gene: TRBV5-1
CDR3aa: CASSEKQGGNYGYTF
CDR3nt: TGCGCCAGCAGCGAAAAACAGGGGGGAAACTATGGCTACACCTTC

abundance: NA
j_gene: TRBJ2-5
d_gene: NA
v_gene: TRBV18
CDR3aa: CASSPADQETQYF
CDR3nt: TGTGCCAGCTCACCGGCGGACCAAGAGACCCAGTACTTC